This entry is about one T cell receptor beta chain. What it binds is not known. The assay, immunoSEQ v3.0, was run at survey level. Sequencing used immunoSEQ multiplex PCR; TCRdb keeps in-frame clones, though not all of them. The table records about 10,000 clones, around four fifths of them present only once. The data were obtained in a study of long-term antiretroviral therapy in people with HIV. The study's findings and limits: Dominance of pre-ART expanded clones persisted, fluctuating and often declining after ART.

Sequencing used unsorted PBMCs, obtained 0.7 years after starting antiretroviral therapy. The TCR sequence derives from a man aged 35 to 55 with HIV.

CDR3 residues: CASSLVSGYSNQPQHF. In DNA form, the CDR3 reads TGTGCCAGCAGCTTAGTGTCTGGATATAGCAATCAGCCCCAGCATTTT. The chain is built from TRBV11-2 and TRBJ1-5; no firm D call. This CDR3 contains 16 residues. V lost 1 base and J lost 0, with 10 bases in between. Germline V gene data show CDR1 as SGHAT and CDR2 as FQNNGV.